Below are 21 T cell receptor beta chains sequenced from a single sample in a study of OX40 agonist ivuxolimab in advanced cancers. Measured with immunoSEQ multiplex PCR; TCRdb has only the in-frame clones, and not every one. The sample comprises about 51,000 clones, over 75% of which are singletons, and around 2% rests with the top ten. The source was CD4+ or CD8+ T cells sorted from blood, collected in a trial of the OX40 agonist ivuxolimab. All receptors derive from an adult with an advanced solid tumor such as melanoma, head and neck, liver or kidney cancer.

The chain joins TRBV19 to TRBJ1-5, with TRBD1 as a possible D gene (5 bases). Germline CDR1 and CDR2: LNHDA and SQIVND (reference sequence). The CDR3 has 14 residues. With 3 bases removed from V and 7 bases from J, the gap between germline ends came to 13 bases. The chain's CDR3 is CASSIQGFGQPQHF. CDR3 coding DNA: TGTGCCAGTAGTATCCAGGGATTCGGGCAGCCCCAGCATTTT.

The CDR3 nucleotides are TGTGCCAGCAGCCAAGCTACTGCGGGCCTAGCGGGAGGACGCTACGAGCAGTACTTC. Protein product: CASSQATAGLAGGRYEQYF. The chain is built from TRBV7-8 and TRBJ2-7; 11 bases align to TRBD2. The CDR3 has 19 amino acids. Looked up from germline, CDR1 is SGHVS and CDR2 is FQNEAQ. Trimming at V came to 5 bases and at J to 3 bases, leaving 18 bases not matched to a gene.

V is TRBV2 and J is TRBJ2-7, with 12 bases fitting TRBD2. This CDR3 contains 16 residues. With 3 bases clipped from V and 3 bases from J, the junction kept 6 bases outside the gene matches. Looked up from germline, CDR1 is SNHLY and CDR2 is FYNNEI. In DNA, the CDR3 is TGTGCCAGCAGTGATCCCGGACTAGCGGGAATCTACGAGCAGTACTTC. Its translation: CASSDPGLAGIYEQYF.

V gene TRBV6-1 combines with J gene TRBJ2-7, with 9 bases that match TRBD1. J lost 6 bases, V lost 4 bases, and 10 bases had no gene match. CDR1 and CDR2 from the germline V gene are MNHNS and SASEGT. This CDR3 has 15 residues. The CDR3 spells CASSGVGTGWREQYF. As DNA, the CDR3 is TGTGCCAGCAGTGGGGTGGGGACAGGGTGGCGCGAGCAGTACTTC.

At least ten counts were recorded for this clone. The V gene is TRBV7-9, the J gene TRBJ2-7; D may correspond to TRBD1 or TRBD2 (5 bases each). The length of the CDR3 is 14 residues. Germline assignment: CDR1 SEHNR and CDR2 FQNEAQ (reference sequence). V dropped 3 bases and J dropped 3 bases, with 12 bases sitting between them. This chain's CDR3 is CASSFQGEGYEQYF. The CDR3 DNA follows: TGTGCCAGCAGCTTCCAGGGAGAAGGCTACGAGCAGTACTTC. Filled out from reference TRBV7-9 and TRBJ2-7, the complete variable domain reads DTGVSQNPRHKITKRGQNVTFRCDPISEHNRLYWYRQTLGQGPEFLTYFQNEAQLEKSRLLSDRFSAERPKGSFSTLEIQRTEQGDSAMYLCASSFQGEGYEQYFGPGTRLTVT.

The chain couples TRBV28 to TRBJ2-7; 10 positions agree with TRBD2. Losses at the gene ends were 2 bases for V and 7 bases for J; bases not matched to a gene: 8. The CDR3 is 15 amino acids. Germline V gene lookup returns CDR1 MDHEN and CDR2 SYDVKM. The CDR3 loop reads CASSLQREGSREQYF. The CDR3 DNA sequence: TGTGCCAGCAGTTTACAGCGGGAGGGGTCTCGGGAGCAGTACTTC.

The chain carries TRBV6-5 and TRBJ2-1; 9 bases agree with TRBD1. Germline V gives CDR1 MNHEY, CDR2 SVGAGI. J was trimmed by 4 bases and V by 4 bases; bases with no gene match: 5. This CDR3 has 15 amino acids. CDR3 in DNA: TGTGCCAGCAGTTCCCGACAGGGGGGGTACAATGAGCAGTTCTTC. Amino acids: CASSSRQGGYNEQFF.

The V and J genes are TRBV27 and TRBJ2-2, with no clear D. Germline loops: CDR1 MNHEY, CDR2 SMNVEV (reference sequence). The CDR3 consists of 14 residues. V was pared by 3 bases and J by 6 bases, with 11 bases between. CDR3 region: CASSLVRVAGELFF. The CDR3 bases are TGTGCCAGCAGTTTGGTTAGGGTTGCCGGGGAGCTGTTTTTT.

The CDR3 spells CASVAPSSYEQYF. The CDR3 nucleotides read TGTGCCAGTGTAGCGCCGAGCTCCTACGAGCAGTACTTC. This sequence joins TRBV28 and TRBJ2-7, with a weak D call TRBD2 (5 bases). V lost 9 bases to trimming and J lost 0 bases, with 12 bases between them. The germline CDR1 and CDR2 sequences are MDHEN and SYDVKM. This CDR3 spans 13 amino acids.

With regard to this clone: In the same sample, other DNA sequences code for this CDR3. The rearrangement uses TRBV29-1 and TRBJ2-1; TRBD1 aligns across 7 bases. Germline CDR1 is SQVTM and CDR2 is ANQGSEA. This CDR3 has 14 residues. V dropped 5 bases and J dropped 0; count of bases not matched to a gene: 4. The CDR3 bases are TGCAGCGTTAGGACAGGAGGCTCCTACAATGAGCAGTTCTTC. Encoded protein: CSVRTGGSYNEQFF.

V and J are TRBV21-1 and TRBJ2-2; no DNA check was done on the table's D call, TRBD2. TRBV21-1 is marked as a pseudogene. The CDR3 is 17 residues long. The CDR3 is CASGLKRECRSTGELFF. CDR3 nucleotide sequence: TGTGCCAGCGGACTCAAGCGGGAGTGTAGGAGCACCGGGGAGCTGTTTTTT.

This chain joins TRBV4-1 and TRBJ1-1, with D perhaps matching TRBD1 (5 bases). V shed 1 base and J shed 1 base, with 16 bases lying between them. The V gene's germline CDR1 is MGHRA and CDR2 YSYEKL. There are 17 residues in the CDR3. In DNA, the CDR3 is TGCGCCAGCAGCCAAGTCGCGCTGGGACGGCGGAACACTGAAGCTTTCTTT. It codes for CASSQVALGRRNTEAFF.

This clone was seen only once. V is TRBV5-1 and J is TRBJ1-1; no definite D call. CDR3 length equals 14 residues. Germline loops: CDR1 SGHRS, CDR2 YFSETQ. The V end lost 0 bases, the J end lost 4 bases, and 10 bases lay between the germline ends. CDR3 sequence (DNA): TGCGCCAGCAGCTTGGCCGCCATGGGCACTGAAGCTTTCTTT. It yields the protein CASSLAAMGTEAFF.

This clone was counted a single time. This chain links TRBV4-2 with TRBJ2-1; 9 nucleotides align to TRBD2. Germline CDR1 is LGHNA and CDR2 is YNFKEQ. V lost 0 bases to trimming and J lost 9 bases; unmatched junction nucleotides: 9. There are 16 residues in the CDR3. The CDR3: CASSQDGGLATGEQFF. Written as DNA, the CDR3 is TGTGCCAGCAGCCAAGATGGGGGACTAGCAACGGGTGAGCAGTTCTTC.

By share, this clone counts as medium-sized (0.01 to 0.1%). The chain combines TRBV19 with TRBJ1-2; D not certain. V dropped 8 bases and J dropped 8 bases, with 9 bases sitting between them. Germline CDR1 is LNHDA and CDR2 is SQIVND (reference sequence). This CDR3 comprises 10 residues. For the CDR3, the DNA is TGTGCCAGTGGCATAGTAGGCTACACCTTC. It yields the protein CASGIVGYTF. Full variable domain (rest looked up from reference TRBV19 and TRBJ1-2): DGGITQSPKYLFRKEGQNVTLSCEQNLNHDAMYWYRQDPGQGLRLIYYSQIVNDFQKGDIAEGYSVSREKKESFPLTVTSAQKNPTAFYLCASGIVGYTFGSGTRLTVV.

The genes are TRBV5-4 and TRBJ1-1; D not certain. The CDR3 has 13 amino acids. Germline V gene sequence: CDR1 SGHNT, CDR2 YYREEE (reference sequence). With 4 bases removed from V and 0 bases from J, the gap between germline ends came to 7 bases. CDR3 sequence reads: CASSIGLNTEAFF. The CDR3 DNA reads TGTGCCAGCAGCATCGGACTGAACACTGAAGCTTTCTTT.

J is TRBJ2-3 and V is TRBV28; D call uncertain. The length of the CDR3 is 13 residues. V lost 4 bases to trimming and J lost 4 bases, with 9 bases between them. Per the germline V gene, CDR1 is MDHEN and CDR2 is SYDVKM. CDR3 bases: TGTGCCAGCAGTTCCCACACGGCAGATACGCAGTATTTT. This translates into CASSSHTADTQYF.

The genes are TRBV11-2 and TRBJ2-7; 11 bases map to TRBD2. V lost 1 base to trimming and J lost 2 bases; unmatched junction nucleotides: 7. The germline V gene encodes CDR1 SGHAT and CDR2 FQNNGV. There are 17 residues in the CDR3. CDR3 bases: TGTGCCAGCAGCTTAGCCTCGGGGACTAGCGGTACCTACGAGCAGTACTTC. As protein: CASSLASGTSGTYEQYF.

This chain links TRBV5-1 with TRBJ2-7; unclear D gene. The CDR3 has 14 amino acids. The V end lost 4 bases, the J end lost 1 base, and 12 bases lay between the germline ends. Per germline, CDR1 SGHRS and CDR2 YFSETQ. CDR3 loop: CASSPQGHSYEQYF. CDR3 in DNA: TGCGCCAGCAGCCCCCAAGGCCATTCCTACGAGCAGTACTTC.

This chain uses TRBV19 with TRBJ2-1, with D perhaps given as TRBD1 or TRBD2 (5 bases each). CDR3 length equals 15 residues. Trimming took off 6 bases at V and 7 bases at J, with 19 bases between the two ends. CDR1 and CDR2 from the germline V gene are LNHDA and SQIVND (reference sequence). CDR3 in amino acids: CASSRASLGENEQFF. The CDR3 nucleotides read TGTGCCAGTAGCAGGGCCTCCCTCGGGGAAAATGAGCAGTTCTTC.

The chain recombines TRBV10-3 with TRBJ2-5; 9 positions match TRBD2. V dropped 6 bases and J dropped 5; count of bases not matched to a gene: 10. Germline-derived CDR1 and CDR2 are ENHRY and SYGVKD. The CDR3 has 15 residues. The CDR3 nucleotides are TGTGCCATCAGCCCATGGCGGGGGGGCGAGGAGACCCAGTACTTC. The encoded protein is CAISPWRGGEETQYF.